This T cell receptor (beta chain) was captured by sequencing in a study of blood T cell repertoires in COVID-19. Turning to the study itself: Acute-phase and convalescent COVID-19 samples originated in the United States, Italy and Spain.

CDR1 is MNHEY and CDR2 is SVGAGI in the germline V gene. V shed 6 bases, J shed 6 bases, and the junction held 6 bases outside the gene matches. The length of the CDR3 is 15 residues. Under the authors' procedure: Reference gene primers were amplified, and this amplification served to estimate nucleated cell counts. Using immunoSEQ multiplex PCR, the repertoire was profiled, and TCRdb retains in-frame clones only, with some absent. From that table come the V and J calls and clone size; the DNA was used to work out D and trimming. This repertoire shows some 260,000 clones, around 89% found once; its top ten account for around 6.5%. While infection was still active, Seattle patients were enrolled and then followed longitudinally.

This receptor was taken from a woman under 40 with COVID-19, enrolled during active disease. The sequencing input was peripheral blood. V gene TRBV6-5 combines with J gene TRBJ1-5, with 12 bases matching TRBD1. CDR3 region: CASSTRDRGRQPQHF. The CDR3 DNA reads as TGTGCCAGCAGCACCCGGGACAGGGGGCGTCAGCCCCAGCATTTT.